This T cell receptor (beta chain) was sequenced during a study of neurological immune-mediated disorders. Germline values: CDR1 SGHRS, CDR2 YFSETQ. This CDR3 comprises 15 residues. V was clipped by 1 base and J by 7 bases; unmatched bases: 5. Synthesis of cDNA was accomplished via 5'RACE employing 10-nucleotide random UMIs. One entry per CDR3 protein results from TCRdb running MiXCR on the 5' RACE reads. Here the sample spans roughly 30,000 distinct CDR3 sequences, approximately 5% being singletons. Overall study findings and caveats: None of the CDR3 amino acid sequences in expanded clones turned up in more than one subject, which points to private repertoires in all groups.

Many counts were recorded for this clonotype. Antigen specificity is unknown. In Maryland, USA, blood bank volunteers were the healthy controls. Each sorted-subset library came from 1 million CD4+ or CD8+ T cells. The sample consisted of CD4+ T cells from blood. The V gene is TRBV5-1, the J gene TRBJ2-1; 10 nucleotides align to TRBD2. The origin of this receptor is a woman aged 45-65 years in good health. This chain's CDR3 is CASSLMTSGPNEQFF. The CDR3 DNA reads TGCGCCAGCAGCTTGATGACTAGCGGGCCGAATGAGCAGTTCTTC.